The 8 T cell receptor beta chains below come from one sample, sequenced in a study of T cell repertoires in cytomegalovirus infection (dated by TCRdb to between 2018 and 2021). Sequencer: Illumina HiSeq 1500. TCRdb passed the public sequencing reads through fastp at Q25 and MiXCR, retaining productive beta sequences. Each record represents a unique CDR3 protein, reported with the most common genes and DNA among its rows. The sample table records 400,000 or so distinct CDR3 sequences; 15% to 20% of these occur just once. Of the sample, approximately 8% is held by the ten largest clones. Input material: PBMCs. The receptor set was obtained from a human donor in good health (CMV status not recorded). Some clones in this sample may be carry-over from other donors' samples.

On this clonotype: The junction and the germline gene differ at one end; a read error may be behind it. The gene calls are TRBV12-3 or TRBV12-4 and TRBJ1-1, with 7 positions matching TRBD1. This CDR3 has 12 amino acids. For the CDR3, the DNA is TGTGCCAGCAGCCCGGGACAGCTAACCTCGGACTTT. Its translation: CASSPGQLTSDF.

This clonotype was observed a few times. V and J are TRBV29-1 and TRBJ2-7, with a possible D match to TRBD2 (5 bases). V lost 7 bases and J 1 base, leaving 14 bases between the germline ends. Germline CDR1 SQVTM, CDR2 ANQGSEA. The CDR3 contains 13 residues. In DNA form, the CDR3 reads TGCAGCGAAGGGAGAGAGGGTTCCTACGAGCAGTACTTC. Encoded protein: CSEGREGSYEQYF.

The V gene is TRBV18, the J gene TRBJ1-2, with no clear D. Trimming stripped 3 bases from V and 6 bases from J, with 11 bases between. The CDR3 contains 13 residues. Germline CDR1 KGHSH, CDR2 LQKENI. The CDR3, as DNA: TGTGCCAGCTCACCTCTGACGGGAGATGGCTACACCTTC. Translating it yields CASSPLTGDGYTF.

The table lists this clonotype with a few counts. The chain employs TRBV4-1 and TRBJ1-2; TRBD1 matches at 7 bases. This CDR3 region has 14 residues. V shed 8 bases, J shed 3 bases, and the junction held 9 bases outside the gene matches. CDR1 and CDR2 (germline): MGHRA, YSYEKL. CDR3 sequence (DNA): TGCGCCAGCGCACCACAGGGGTCTGACTATGGCTACACCTTC. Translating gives CASAPQGSDYGYTF.

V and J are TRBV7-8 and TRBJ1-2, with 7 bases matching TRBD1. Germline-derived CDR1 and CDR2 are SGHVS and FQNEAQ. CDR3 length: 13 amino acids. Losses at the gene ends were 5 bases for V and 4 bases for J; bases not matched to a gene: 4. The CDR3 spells CASSQGVRYGYTF. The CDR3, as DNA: TGTGCCAGCAGCCAGGGGGTCCGCTATGGCTACACCTTC.

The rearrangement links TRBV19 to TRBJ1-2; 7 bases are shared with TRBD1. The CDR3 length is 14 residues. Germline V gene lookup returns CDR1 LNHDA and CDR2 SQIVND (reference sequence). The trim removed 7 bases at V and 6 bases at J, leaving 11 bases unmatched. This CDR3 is CASKTGDLADGYTF. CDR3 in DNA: TGTGCCAGTAAAACAGGGGATCTCGCTGATGGCTACACCTTC.

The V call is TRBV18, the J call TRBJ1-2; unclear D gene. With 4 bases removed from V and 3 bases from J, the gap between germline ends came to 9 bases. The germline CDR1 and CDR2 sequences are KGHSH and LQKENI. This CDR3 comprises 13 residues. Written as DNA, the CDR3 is TGTGCCAGCTCACTACAGAGGGACTATGGCTACACCTTC. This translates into CASSLQRDYGYTF.

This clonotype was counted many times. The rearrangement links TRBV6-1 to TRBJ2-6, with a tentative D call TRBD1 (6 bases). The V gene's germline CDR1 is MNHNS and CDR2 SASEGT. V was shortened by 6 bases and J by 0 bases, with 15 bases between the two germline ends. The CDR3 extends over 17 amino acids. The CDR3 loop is CASRPTGTPSGANVLTF. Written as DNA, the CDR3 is TGTGCCAGCAGACCCACAGGGACCCCCTCTGGGGCCAACGTCCTGACTTTC.